This passage covers 23 T cell receptor beta chains from one sample sequenced in a study of tissue T cells after allogeneic stem cell transplantation. The method was immunoSEQ multiplex PCR; TCRdb's version includes in-frame clones alone and lacks a portion of them. The table records under 1,500 clones, just over 55% of them present only once. Input material: skin. Every receptor here comes from a female BALB/c mouse in good health. For this strain, the MHC haplotype corresponds to H2-d.

On this clone itself: Mouse gene names and germline throughout. The read ends 1 residue early relative to the CDR3; the germline J gene fills the gap. The chain is built from TRBV13-3 and TRBJ2-3; weak D call: TRBD1 (6 bases). This CDR3 comprises 14 residues. Germline CDR1 and CDR2: NNHDY and SYVADS. With 6 bases removed from V and 1 base from J, the gap between germline ends came to 12 bases. Partial CDR3 DNA: TGTGCCAGCACTCCGGGACACGGTGCAGAAACGCTGTAT. Amino acids: CASTPGHGAETLY. The whole CDR3 protein is CASTPGHGAETLYF.

Relative to its sample, this clone is large. All gene names here are mouse names. Sequencing ends 1 residue short of the CDR3 end; the germline J gene provides the rest. This chain connects TRBV20 to TRBJ1-3; 7 bases match TRBD1. Per the germline V gene, CDR1 is GFQATS and CDR2 is STVNSAI. The CDR3 totals 14 residues. Trimming removed 0 bases from V and 2 bases from J; junction bases left unmatched: 1. CDR3 in amino acids: CGARDQGAGNTLYF. CDR3 DNA, as far as it was read: TGTGGTGCTAGGGATCAGGGGGCTGGAAATACGCTCTAT.

The sample holds a few counts of this clone. These gene names are mouse names. The part of the CDR3 DNA that was read is TGTGCTAGCAGTTTATCAGGGACAGGGGGCAAGGCGCTGTAT. Its translation is CASSLSGTGGKALY. The entire CDR3 protein is CASSLSGTGGKALYF. The chain recombines TRBV29 with TRBJ2-3; 12 bases match TRBD1. The read ends 1 residue early relative to the CDR3; the germline J gene fills the gap. J gave up 10 bases and V 0 bases, and 5 bases lay outside the gene matches. The CDR3 sequence is 15 residues long. Germline values: CDR1 MSHET, CDR2 SYDVDS.

On this clone: Gene and germline names: mouse. The CDR3 end falls 1 residue outside the read, so it is completed with the germline J gene. This chain links TRBV13-3 with TRBJ1-6, with 8 bases lining up with TRBD1. TRBJ1-6 is labeled an ORF, and its function is uncertain. Trimming removed 7 bases from V and 0 bases from J; junction bases left unmatched: 3. The germline V gene encodes CDR1 NNHDY and CDR2 SYVADS. This CDR3 has 15 amino acids. The chain's CDR3 is CASRDRYSYNSPLYF. The CDR3 bases that were read are TGTGCCAGCCGGGACAGGTATTCCTATAATTCGCCCCTCTAC.

A note on this clone: The gene names here belong to mouse. The missing CDR3 end, 1 residue past where the read stops, is filled in from the germline J gene. This chain joins TRBV5 and TRBJ2-2, with 12 bases lining up with TRBD2. V was pared by 4 bases and J by 4 bases, with 1 base of the junction left unmatched. This CDR3 comprises 15 residues. Germline V gene lookup returns CDR1 LGHNA and CDR2 YNLKQL (reference sequence). CDR3 bases read: TGTGCCAGCAGCCCGACTGGGGGGGCCACCGGGCAGCTCTAC. This gives the protein CASSPTGGATGQLY. The whole CDR3 region reads CASSPTGGATGQLYF.

As regards this clone: The genes are named according to mouse. The read ends 1 residue early relative to the CDR3; the germline J gene fills the gap. The chain employs TRBV13-3 and TRBJ1-3; TRBD1 is a possible D gene (6 bases). The CDR3 consists of 14 residues. V shed 2 bases and J shed 1 base, with 7 bases lying between them. Germline V CDR1 and CDR2: NNHDY, SYVADS. CDR3 bases read: TGTGCCAGCAGTGAACAGGGATCTGGAAATACGCTCTAT. This encodes CASSEQGSGNTLY. The CDR3 in its entirety is CASSEQGSGNTLYF.

Concerning this clone: Mouse gene names and germline throughout. Read data end 1 residue before the CDR3 end; the end is taken from the germline J gene. The chain carries TRBV1 and TRBJ1-4; 12 bases align to TRBD1. CDR1 and CDR2 from the germline V gene are NSQYPW and LRSPGD (reference sequence). The length of the CDR3 is 15 residues. Trimming removed 3 bases from V and 5 bases from J; junction bases left unmatched: 1. Here the CDR3 reads CTCSAGQGANERLFF. CDR3 DNA, as far as it was read: TGCACCTGCAGTGCGGGACAGGGGGCGAACGAAAGATTATTT.

A word on this clone: Gene names follow the mouse nomenclature. The sequenced fragment ends 1 residue before the CDR3 boundary, so the rest is inferred from the germline J gene. The chain combines TRBV5 with TRBJ1-4; D perhaps matches TRBD1 (6 bases). CDR1 is LGHNA and CDR2 is YNLKQL in the germline V gene (reference sequence). The CDR3 consists of 16 residues. V was cut by 0 bases and J by 2 bases, with 10 bases left in between. The CDR3 protein is CASSQDRQGSNERLFF. The CDR3 bases that were read are TGTGCCAGCAGCCAAGACCGGCAGGGGTCCAACGAAAGATTATTT.

A note on this clone: Mouse gene names and germline throughout. The read is 1 residue too short to cover the CDR3 end, so that end is filled in from the germline J gene. V is TRBV13-3 and J is TRBJ1-5; D is ambiguous. Per the germline V gene, CDR1 is NNHDY and CDR2 is SYVADS. CDR3 length: 12 residues. The V gene lost 3 bases and the J gene lost 3 bases, with 4 bases spanning the gap. Partial CDR3 DNA: TGTGCCAGCAGTGCAGGCAACCAGGCTCCGCTT. It is translated as CASSAGNQAPL. The full CDR3 protein reads CASSAGNQAPLF.

A note on this clone: Germline and genes: mouse. The read gets to within 1 residue of the CDR3 end, and the germline J gene fills in the rest. The chain carries TRBV1 and TRBJ2-5; D call uncertain. The CDR3 consists of 12 residues. The germline V and J ends were trimmed by 3 bases and 2 bases, with 3 bases remaining between them. CDR1 is NSQYPW, CDR2 LRSPGD, per germline (reference sequence). The part of the CDR3 DNA that was read is TGCACCTGCAGTGCCACCCAAGACACCCAGTAC. This gives the protein CTCSATQDTQY. The full-length CDR3 reads as CTCSATQDTQYF.

Only one count was recorded for this clone. Gene labels here are mouse ones. The observed sequence ends 1 residue before the CDR3 terminus, with the missing tail filled in from the germline J gene. The genes are TRBV19 and TRBJ1-1; D unresolved. The CDR3 runs to 12 residues. The germline gives CDR1 FNHDT, CDR2 SITEND (reference sequence). Trimming cost V 0 bases and J 1 base, with 1 base left between them. The sequenced part of the CDR3 DNA is TGTGCCAGCAGTATAGTGAACACAGAAGTCTTC. It encodes CASSIVNTEVF. The entire CDR3 is CASSIVNTEVFF.

Comment on this clone: Mouse gene names and germline throughout. Read coverage stops 1 residue before the CDR3 terminus; the germline J gene supplies the remainder. The chain couples TRBV13-1 to TRBJ2-7; 8 bases agree with TRBD2. The CDR3 is 11 amino acids. V was clipped by 7 bases and J by 6 bases; unmatched bases: 3. CDR1 NSHNY and CDR2 SYGAGN come from the germline V gene. The CDR3 DNA, read in part, is TGTGCCAGCCAGACTGGGGTTGAACAGTAC. Its protein is CASQTGVEQY. The whole CDR3 is CASQTGVEQYF.

With regard to this clone: Mouse names are used for the genes. The read finishes 1 residue shy of the CDR3 end, and the germline J gene is used to complete it. The chain carries TRBV31 and TRBJ2-5; D unclear. Germline values: CDR1 GKSSPN, CDR2 SITVG. The CDR3 is made up of 14 amino acids. V was shortened by 0 bases and J by 0 bases, with 7 bases between the two germline ends. CDR3 sequence reads: CAWSLVRNQDTQYF. CDR3 bases read: TGTGCCTGGAGTCTAGTGAGAAACCAAGACACCCAGTAC.

A note on this clone: Mouse names are used for the genes. The read terminates 1 residue before the CDR3 end, so the remaining end is supplied by the germline J gene. The chain has TRBV20 and TRBJ2-7, with TRBD2 matching over 9 bases. Germline loops: CDR1 GFQATS, CDR2 STVNSAI. This CDR3 region has 12 residues. Trimming cost V 2 bases and J 6 bases; bases outside gene matches: 2. CDR3 amino acids: CGARTGGFEQYF. CDR3 bases read: TGTGGTGCTAGGACTGGGGGGTTTGAACAGTAC.

This clone was counted only a few times. All gene names here are mouse names. From the germline J gene comes the end of the CDR3, since the read stops 1 residue before it. This chain connects TRBV14 to TRBJ1-4; 7 bases fit TRBD1. CDR1 and CDR2 (germline): SGHDT, FRDEAV. The CDR3 is made up of 14 amino acids. J gave up 3 bases and V 4 bases, and 3 bases lay outside the gene matches. The CDR3 protein is CASSTGTANERLFF. The part of the CDR3 DNA that was read is TGTGCCAGCAGTACCGGGACAGCCAACGAAAGATTATTT. Full variable domain (missing parts from reference TRBV14 and TRBJ1-4): EAGVTQSPRYAVLQEGQAVSFWCDPISGHDTLYWYQQPRDQGPQLLVYFRDEAVIDNSQLPSDRFSAVRPKGTNSTLKIQSAKQGDTATYLCASSTGTANERLFFGHGTKLSVL.

About this clone itself: Gene and germline names: mouse. The missing CDR3 end, 1 residue past where the read stops, is filled in from the germline J gene. The rearrangement links TRBV31 to TRBJ1-1, with 10 bases identical to TRBD1. V trimming: 2 bases; J trimming: 7 bases; junction bases outside the gene matches: 1. The CDR3 extends over 12 amino acids. Germline V CDR1 and CDR2: GKSSPN, SITVG. The CDR3 is CAWSWDRGEVFF. CDR3 DNA (partial): TGTGCCTGGAGTTGGGACAGGGGAGAAGTCTTC.

This clone was detected a few times. Mouse names are used for the genes. The CDR3 goes on 1 residue after the read ends, and that part is filled in from the germline J gene. The sample contains more than one DNA sequence encoding this CDR3. V gene TRBV1 combines with J gene TRBJ2-3; D unresolved. The V gene lost 3 bases and the J gene lost 0 bases, with 1 base spanning the gap. CDR1 NSQYPW and CDR2 LRSPGD come from the germline V gene (reference sequence). CDR3 size: 12 residues. CDR3: CTCSASAETLYF. CDR3 bases read: TGCACCTGCAGTGCTAGTGCAGAAACGCTGTAT.

Note on this clone: These gene names are mouse names. The CDR3 end falls 1 residue outside the read, so it is completed with the germline J gene. This chain connects TRBV16 to TRBJ2-5; D is undetermined. The CDR3 runs to 14 residues. Germline-derived CDR1 and CDR2 are SGHSA and FRNQAP. V was cut by 5 bases and J by 0 bases, with 9 bases left in between. The CDR3 sequence is CASSQRVNQDTQYF. Incomplete CDR3 DNA: TGTGCAAGCAGCCAGAGAGTTAACCAAGACACCCAGTAC.

This clone was recorded once. Gene names are mouse gene names. The read is 1 residue too short to cover the CDR3 end, so that end is filled in from the germline J gene. The chain joins TRBV13-2 to TRBJ2-5; 12 nucleotides match TRBD2. J lost 2 bases, V lost 9 bases, and 4 bases had no gene match. The CDR3 loop spans 14 amino acids. The germline V gene has CDR1 NNHNN and CDR2 SYGAGS (reference sequence). The CDR3 protein is CATPGLGGQDTQYF. CDR3 DNA (partial): TGTGCCACCCCGGGACTGGGGGGCCAAGACACCCAGTAC.

Remarks on this clone: The genes are named according to mouse. The observed sequence ends 1 residue before the CDR3 terminus, with the missing tail filled in from the germline J gene. The rearrangement joins TRBV24 to TRBJ2-7, with TRBD1 matching 8 bases. Germline assignment: CDR1 KGHTA and CDR2 FRNEEI. The CDR3 is 13 residues long. The ends lost 9 bases at V and 0 bases at J; junction bases unmatched: 4. The DNA read from the CDR3 is TGTGCCAGAGTCGGGACAGGCTCCTATGAACAGTAC. Amino acid sequence: CARVGTGSYEQY. The CDR3 as a whole reads CARVGTGSYEQYF.

About this clone: Mouse gene names apply. The read finishes 1 residue shy of the CDR3 end, and the germline J gene is used to complete it. The V and J genes are TRBV13-2 and TRBJ2-5; 10 bases are shared with TRBD2. Trimming took 3 bases from V and 7 from J; bases not matched to a gene: 5. This CDR3 spans 14 amino acids. Germline CDR1 and CDR2: NNHNN and SYGAGS (reference sequence). The sequenced part of the CDR3 DNA is TGTGCCAGCGGTGGCTGGGGGGGCGGTTACACCCAGTAC. Protein sequence: CASGGWGGGYTQY. The whole CDR3 protein reads CASGGWGGGYTQYF.

For this clone: The gene names given are mouse names. The chain's CDR3 is CASSDEDRGANTEVFF. The CDR3 bases that were read are TGTGCCAGCAGTGATGAAGACAGGGGAGCAAACACAGAAGTCTTC. J is TRBJ1-1 and V is TRBV13-1; 8 bases align to TRBD1. The read finishes 1 residue shy of the CDR3 end, and the germline J gene is used to complete it. This CDR3 is built from 16 residues. V was clipped by 0 bases and J by 0 bases; unmatched bases: 4. The germline V gene encodes CDR1 NSHNY and CDR2 SYGAGN.

This clone came up a few times. Gene names and germline match the mouse. From the germline J gene comes the end of the CDR3, since the read stops 1 residue before it. This chain uses TRBV2 with TRBJ1-4, with D uncertain. The CDR3 runs to 13 residues. Germline V gene sequence: CDR1 LGHNA, CDR2 YSYQKL. V was clipped by 0 bases and J by 4 bases, with 3 bases between them. The CDR3: CASSQDDNERLFF. Partial CDR3 DNA: TGTGCCAGCAGCCAAGATGACAACGAAAGATTATTT.